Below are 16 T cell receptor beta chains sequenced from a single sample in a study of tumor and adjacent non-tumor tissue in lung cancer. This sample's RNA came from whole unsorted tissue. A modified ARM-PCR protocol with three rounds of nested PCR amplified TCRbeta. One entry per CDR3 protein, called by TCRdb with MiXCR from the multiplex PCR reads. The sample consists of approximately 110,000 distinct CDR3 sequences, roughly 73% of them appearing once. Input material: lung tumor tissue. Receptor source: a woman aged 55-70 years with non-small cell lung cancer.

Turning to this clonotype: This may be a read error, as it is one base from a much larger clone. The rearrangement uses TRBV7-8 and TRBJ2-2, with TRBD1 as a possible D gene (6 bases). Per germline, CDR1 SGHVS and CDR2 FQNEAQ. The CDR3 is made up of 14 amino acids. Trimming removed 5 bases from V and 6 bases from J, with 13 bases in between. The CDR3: CASSGEGVSGELFF. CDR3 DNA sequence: TGTGCCAGCAGCGGAGAGGGGGTCTCCGGGGAGCTGTTTTTT.

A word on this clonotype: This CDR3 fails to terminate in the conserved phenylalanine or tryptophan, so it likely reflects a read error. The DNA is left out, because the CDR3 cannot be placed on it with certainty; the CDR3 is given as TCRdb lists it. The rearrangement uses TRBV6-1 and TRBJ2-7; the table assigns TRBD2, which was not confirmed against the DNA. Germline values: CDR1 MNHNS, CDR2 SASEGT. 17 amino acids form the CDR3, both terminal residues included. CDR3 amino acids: CASSPPQRGGRPYEKYL.

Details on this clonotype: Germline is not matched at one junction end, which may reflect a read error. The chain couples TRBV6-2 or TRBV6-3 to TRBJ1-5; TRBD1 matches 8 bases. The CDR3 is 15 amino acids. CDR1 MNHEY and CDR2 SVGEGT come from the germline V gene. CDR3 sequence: CASTTGGREDQPQQF. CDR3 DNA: TGTGCCAGCACCACAGGGGGGAGGGAAGATCAGCCCCAGCAATTT.

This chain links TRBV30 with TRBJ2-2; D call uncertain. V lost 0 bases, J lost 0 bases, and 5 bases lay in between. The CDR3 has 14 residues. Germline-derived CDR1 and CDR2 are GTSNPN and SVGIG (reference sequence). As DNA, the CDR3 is TGTGCCTGGAGTGTACACACGAACACCGGGGAGCTGTTTTTT. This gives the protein CAWSVHTNTGELFF.

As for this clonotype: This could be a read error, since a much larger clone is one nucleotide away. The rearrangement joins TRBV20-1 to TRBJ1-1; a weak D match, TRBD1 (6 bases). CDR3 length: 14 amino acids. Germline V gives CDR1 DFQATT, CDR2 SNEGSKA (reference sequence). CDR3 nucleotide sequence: TGCAGTGCTAGAGACCTTACAGGGAACTCTGAAGCTTTCTTT. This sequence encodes CSARDLTGNSEAFF.

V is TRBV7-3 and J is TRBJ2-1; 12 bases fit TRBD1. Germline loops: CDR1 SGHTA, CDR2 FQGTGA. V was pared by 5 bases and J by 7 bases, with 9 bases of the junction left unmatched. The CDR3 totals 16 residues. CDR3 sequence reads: CASSPNRDRGQNEQFF. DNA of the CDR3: TGTGCCAGCAGCCCCAATCGGGACAGGGGGCAGAATGAGCAGTTCTTC.

In DNA form, the CDR3 reads TGTGCCAGCAGCTCTTGCTGGACTAGCGGGCTGGAGACCCAGTACTTC. This gives the protein CASSSCWTSGLETQYF. The chain recombines TRBV11-3 with TRBJ2-5; 11 bases map to TRBD2. Trimming removed 4 bases from V and 5 bases from J; junction bases left unmatched: 9. The CDR3 sequence is 16 residues long. Germline CDR1 reads SGHNT; CDR2 reads YENEEA.

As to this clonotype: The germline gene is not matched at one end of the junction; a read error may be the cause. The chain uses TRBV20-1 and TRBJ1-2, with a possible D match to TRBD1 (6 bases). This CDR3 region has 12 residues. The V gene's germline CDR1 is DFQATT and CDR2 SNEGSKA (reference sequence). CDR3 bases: TGCAGTGTTTTATTATACAGGGATGGCTACGCCTTC. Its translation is CSVLLYRDGYAF.

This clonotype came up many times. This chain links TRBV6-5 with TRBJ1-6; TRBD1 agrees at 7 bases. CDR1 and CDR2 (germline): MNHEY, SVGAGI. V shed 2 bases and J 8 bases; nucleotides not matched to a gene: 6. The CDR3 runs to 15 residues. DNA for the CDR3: TGTGCCAGCAGTTACCTAGGGGGCTGGGATTCACCCCTCCACTTT. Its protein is CASSYLGGWDSPLHF.

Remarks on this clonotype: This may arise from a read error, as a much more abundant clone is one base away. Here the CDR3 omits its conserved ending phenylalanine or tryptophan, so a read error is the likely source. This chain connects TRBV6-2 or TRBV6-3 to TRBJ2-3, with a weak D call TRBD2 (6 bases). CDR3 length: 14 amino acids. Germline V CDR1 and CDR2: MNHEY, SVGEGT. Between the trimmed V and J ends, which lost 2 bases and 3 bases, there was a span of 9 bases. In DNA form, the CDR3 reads TGTGCCAGCAGTTACCCGGGAGAGACAGATACGCAGTATATT. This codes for CASSYPGETDTQYI.

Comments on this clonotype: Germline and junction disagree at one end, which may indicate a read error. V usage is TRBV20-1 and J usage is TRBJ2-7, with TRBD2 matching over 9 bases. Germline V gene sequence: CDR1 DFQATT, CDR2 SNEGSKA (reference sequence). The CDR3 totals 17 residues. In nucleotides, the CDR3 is TGCAGTACTAGCAGAGCGGGGGGCCCCCAGGGGTACAACAAGCAGTACTTC. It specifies CSTSRAGGPQGYNKQYF.

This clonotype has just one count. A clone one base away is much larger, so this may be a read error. In DNA form, the CDR3 reads TGTGCCAGCGGGGGATACGGGGTGCTGTTTTTT. As protein: CASGGYGVLFF. J is TRBJ2-2 and V is TRBV6-2 or TRBV6-3; D possibly uses TRBD1 or TRBD2 (5 bases each). CDR3 length equals 11 residues. CDR1 MNHEY and CDR2 SVGEGT come from the germline V gene.

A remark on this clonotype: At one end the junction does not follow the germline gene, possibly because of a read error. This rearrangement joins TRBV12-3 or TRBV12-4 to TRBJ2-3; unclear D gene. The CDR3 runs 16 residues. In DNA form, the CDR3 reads TGTGTCAGCAGTTTCACGCCAGAGGTTAGAGGAGATACGCAGTATTTT. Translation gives CVSSFTPEVRGDTQYF.

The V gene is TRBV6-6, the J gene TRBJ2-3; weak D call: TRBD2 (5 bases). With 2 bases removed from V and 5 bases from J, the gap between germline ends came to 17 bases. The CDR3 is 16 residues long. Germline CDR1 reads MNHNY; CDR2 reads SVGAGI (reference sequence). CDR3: CASSYGRIEERDTQYF. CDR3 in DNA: TGTGCCAGCAGTTACGGGAGAATCGAAGAGCGAGATACGCAGTATTTT.

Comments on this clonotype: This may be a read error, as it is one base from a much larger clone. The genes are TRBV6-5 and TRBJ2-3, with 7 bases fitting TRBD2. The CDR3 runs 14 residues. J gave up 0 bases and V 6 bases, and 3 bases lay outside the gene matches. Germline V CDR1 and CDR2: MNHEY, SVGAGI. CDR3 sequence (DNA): TGTGCCAGCAGGAGCGGGGTAAGCACAGATACGCAGTATTTT. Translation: CASRSGVSTDTQYF.

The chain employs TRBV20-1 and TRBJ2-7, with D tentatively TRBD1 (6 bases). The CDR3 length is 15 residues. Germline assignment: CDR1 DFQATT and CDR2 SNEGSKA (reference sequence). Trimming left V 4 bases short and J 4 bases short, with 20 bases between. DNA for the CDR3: TGCAGTGCTAACCCCCGGGACAAGGGGTTGTACGAGCAGTACTTC. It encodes CSANPRDKGLYEQYF.